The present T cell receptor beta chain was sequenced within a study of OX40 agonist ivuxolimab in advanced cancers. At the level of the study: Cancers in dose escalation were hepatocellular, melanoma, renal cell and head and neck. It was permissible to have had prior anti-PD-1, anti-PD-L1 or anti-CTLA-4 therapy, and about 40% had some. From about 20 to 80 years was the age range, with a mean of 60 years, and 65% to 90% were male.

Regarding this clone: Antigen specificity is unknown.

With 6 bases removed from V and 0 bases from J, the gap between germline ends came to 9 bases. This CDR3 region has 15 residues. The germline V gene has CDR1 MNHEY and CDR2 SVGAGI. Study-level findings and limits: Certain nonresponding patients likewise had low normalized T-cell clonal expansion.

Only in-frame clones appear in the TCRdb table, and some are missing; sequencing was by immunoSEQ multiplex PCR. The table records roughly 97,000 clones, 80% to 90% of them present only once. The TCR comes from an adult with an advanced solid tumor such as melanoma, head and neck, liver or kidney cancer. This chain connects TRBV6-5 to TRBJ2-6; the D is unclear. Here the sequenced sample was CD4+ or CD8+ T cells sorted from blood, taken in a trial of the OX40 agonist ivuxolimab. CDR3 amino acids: CASRTISSGANVLTF. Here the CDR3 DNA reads TGTGCCAGCAGAACCATAAGCTCTGGGGCCAACGTCCTGACTTTC.